The clone carrying this TCR beta chain was detected ten times or more. CDR3 length equals 14 residues. From germline, CDR1 is LGHNA and CDR2 YSLEER. V lost 4 bases and J lost 6, with 13 bases in between. TCRdb re-called the 5' RACE reads through MiXCR, storing one row per CDR3 protein. This table holds some 230,000 distinct CDR3 sequences, over 5.5% found once. This record belongs to a study of identical twins. These sequences were also reported in another study, on T cells expressing NK-cell markers.

The V gene is TRBV4-3, the J gene TRBJ2-1; possibly TRBD1 for D (5 bases). The sequenced material came from CD8+ T cells sorted from blood. The TCR was taken from a woman aged 18-35 years in good health. The CDR3 DNA reads as TGCGCCAGCAGCCGCCAGGGAATAGGCAATGAGCAGTTCTTC. Translated, it gives CASSRQGIGNEQFF.